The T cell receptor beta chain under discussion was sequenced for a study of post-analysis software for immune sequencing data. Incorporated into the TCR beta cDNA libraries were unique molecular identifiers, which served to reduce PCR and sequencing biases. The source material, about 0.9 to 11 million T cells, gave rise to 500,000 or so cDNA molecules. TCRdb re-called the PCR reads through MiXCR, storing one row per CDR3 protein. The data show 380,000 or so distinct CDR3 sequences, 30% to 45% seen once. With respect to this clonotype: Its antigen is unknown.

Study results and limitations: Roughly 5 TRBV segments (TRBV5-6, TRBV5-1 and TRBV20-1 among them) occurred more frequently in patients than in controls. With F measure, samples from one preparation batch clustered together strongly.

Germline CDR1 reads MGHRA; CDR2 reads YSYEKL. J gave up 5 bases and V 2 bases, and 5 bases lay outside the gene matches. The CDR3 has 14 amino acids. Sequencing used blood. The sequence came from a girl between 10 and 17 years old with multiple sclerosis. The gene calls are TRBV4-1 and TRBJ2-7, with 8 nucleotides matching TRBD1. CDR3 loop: CASSQPSRGHEQYF. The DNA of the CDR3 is TGCGCCAGCAGCCAACCCTCCAGGGGGCACGAGCAGTACTTC.